These T cell receptor beta chains were read from a single sample in a study of cytomegalovirus exposure and HLA in healthy donors. Measured with immunoSEQ multiplex PCR; TCRdb has only the in-frame clones, and not every one. This sample carries about 120,000 clones, around 80% of them seen once, and the ten largest clones take about 10%. Input material: PBMCs. The receptor set was obtained from a female donor in good health and CMV-seropositive. Each CDR3 is given with its conserved first and last residue. The order of the fields is V gene, J gene, clone size, D gene, CDR3 DNA, CDR3 protein. D genes are given only for firm matches. Part of the rows lack a size; the others show once, few, many or a class for expanded clones.

>TRBV4-3|TRBJ1-4|NA|TRBD1
TGCGCCAGCAGCCAGGAGACAGGGAGCGATGAAAAACTGTTTTTT
CASSQETGSDEKLFF
>TRBV19|TRBJ2-3|NA|TRBD1
TGTGCCAGTACTCATACAGGGGCCAGCACAGATACGCAGTATTTT
CASTHTGASTDTQYF
>TRBV10-3|TRBJ2-3|NA|NA
TGTGCCATCGGGAGGGTTGGACAGAGCACAGATACGCAGTATTTT
CAIGRVGQSTDTQYF
>TRBV30|TRBJ1-1|NA|TRBD1
TGTGCCTGGAGTATTACAGGGGGGGTGAACACTGAAGCTTTCTTT
CAWSITGGVNTEAFF
>TRBV29-1|TRBJ2-1|NA|TRBD1
TGCAGCGTTCCGGGACAGGGAAAATACAATGAGCAGTTCTTC
CSVPGQGKYNEQFF
>TRBV5-1|TRBJ2-5|NA|TRBD2
TGCGCCAGCAGCTACCGGGAAGCGGGGCAAGAGACCCAGTACTTC
CASSYREAGQETQYF
>TRBV20-1|TRBJ1-1|once|TRBD1
TGCAGTGGACAGGGGTTGACTGAAGCTTTCTTT
CSGQGLTEAFF
>TRBV19|TRBJ1-1|NA|NA
TGTGCCAGTAGTATAGGGGCGTCCTGGAACACTGAAGCTTTCTTT
CASSIGASWNTEAFF
>TRBV19|TRBJ2-3|NA|TRBD2
TGTGCCAGTACCCCGACTAGCGGGGGGGTTGATACGCAGTATTTT
CASTPTSGGVDTQYF
>TRBV5-1|TRBJ2-2|NA|TRBD2
TGCGCCAGCAGCTCCGGGGGGGCCCAAAGGACCGGGGAGCTGTTTTTT
CASSSGGAQRTGELFF
>TRBV5-1|TRBJ2-3|NA|TRBD1
TGCGCCAGCAGCTCGGGACAGGGATATGCAGATACGCAGTATTTT
CASSSGQGYADTQYF
>TRBV14|TRBJ1-2|NA|TRBD1
TGTGCCAGCAGCCCGGACAGGAACTATGGCTACACCTTC
CASSPDRNYGYTF
>TRBV19|TRBJ1-2|NA|TRBD1
TGTGCCAGTACCTCATTAACAGGGGGGTATGGCTACACCTTC
CASTSLTGGYGYTF
>TRBV27|TRBJ1-5|NA|TRBD1
TGTGCCAGCAGTCCCCGAACAGGGGCTAGGGAGCCCCAGCATTTT
CASSPRTGAREPQHF